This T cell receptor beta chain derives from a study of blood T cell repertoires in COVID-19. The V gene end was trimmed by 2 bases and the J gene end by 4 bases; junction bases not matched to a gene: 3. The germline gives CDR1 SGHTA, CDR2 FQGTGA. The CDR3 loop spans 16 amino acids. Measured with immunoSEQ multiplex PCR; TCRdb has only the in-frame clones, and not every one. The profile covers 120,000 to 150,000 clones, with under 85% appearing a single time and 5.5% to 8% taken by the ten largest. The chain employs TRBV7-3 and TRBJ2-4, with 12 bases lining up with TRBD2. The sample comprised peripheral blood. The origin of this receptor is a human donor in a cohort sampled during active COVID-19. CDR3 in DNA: TGTGCCAGCAGCTTATCGACTAGCGGGGGAAAAAACATTCAGTACTTC. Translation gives CASSLSTSGGKNIQYF.